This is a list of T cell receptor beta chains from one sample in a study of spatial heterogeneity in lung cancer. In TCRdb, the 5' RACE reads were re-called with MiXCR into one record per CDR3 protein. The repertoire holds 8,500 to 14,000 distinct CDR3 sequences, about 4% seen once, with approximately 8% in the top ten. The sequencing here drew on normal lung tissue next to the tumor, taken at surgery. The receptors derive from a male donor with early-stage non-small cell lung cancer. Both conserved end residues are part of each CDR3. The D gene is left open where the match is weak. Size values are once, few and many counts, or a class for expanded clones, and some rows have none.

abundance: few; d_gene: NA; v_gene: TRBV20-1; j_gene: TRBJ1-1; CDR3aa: CSARDLNRETEAFF; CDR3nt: TGCAGTGCTAGAGATCTTAACAGAGAGACTGAAGCTTTCTTT
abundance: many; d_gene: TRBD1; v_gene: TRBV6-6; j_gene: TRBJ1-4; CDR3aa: CASKMGQRNEKLFF; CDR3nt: TGTGCCAGCAAGATGGGACAGAGAAATGAAAAACTGTTTTTT
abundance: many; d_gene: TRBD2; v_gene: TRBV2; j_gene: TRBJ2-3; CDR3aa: CASRRTSGGYTDTQYF; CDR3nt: TGTGCCAGCAGACGGACTAGCGGGGGATATACAGATACGCAGTATTTT
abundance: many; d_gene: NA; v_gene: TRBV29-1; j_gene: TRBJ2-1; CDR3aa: CSATVGGNEQFF; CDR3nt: TGCAGCGCAACGGTAGGAGGCAATGAGCAGTTCTTC
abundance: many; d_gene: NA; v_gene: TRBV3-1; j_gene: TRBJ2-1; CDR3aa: CASSQGLEGGNEQFF; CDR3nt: TGTGCCAGCAGCCAAGGACTAGAAGGGGGAAATGAGCAGTTCTTC
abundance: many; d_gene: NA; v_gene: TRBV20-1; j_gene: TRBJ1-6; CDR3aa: CSASGTASPLHF; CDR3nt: TGCAGTGCTTCCGGGACCGCCTCACCCCTCCACTTT
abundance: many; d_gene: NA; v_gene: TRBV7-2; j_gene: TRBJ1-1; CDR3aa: CASSLDSGRREAFF; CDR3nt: TGTGCCAGCAGCTTAGATAGTGGCCGTAGGGAAGCTTTCTTT
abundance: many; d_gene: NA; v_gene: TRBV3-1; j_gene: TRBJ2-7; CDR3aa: CASSSRGDEQYF; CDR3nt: TGTGCCAGCAGCTCCAGGGGAGACGAGCAGTACTTC
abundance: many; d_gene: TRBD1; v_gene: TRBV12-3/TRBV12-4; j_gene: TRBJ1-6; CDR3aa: CASSSRGGQTNSPLHF; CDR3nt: TGTGCCAGCAGTTCGAGAGGGGGACAGACGAATTCACCCCTCCACTTT
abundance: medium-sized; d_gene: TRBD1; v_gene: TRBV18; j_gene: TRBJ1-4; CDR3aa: CASSPDRGGEKLFF; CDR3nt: TGTGCCAGCTCACCGGACAGGGGAGGTGAAAAACTGTTTTTT
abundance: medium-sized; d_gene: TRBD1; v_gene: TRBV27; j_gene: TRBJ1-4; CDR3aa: CASSSGGFNEKLFF; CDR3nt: TGTGCCAGCAGTTCAGGGGGCTTTAATGAAAAACTGTTTTTT
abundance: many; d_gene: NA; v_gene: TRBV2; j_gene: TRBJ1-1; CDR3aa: CASRTGTAEAFF; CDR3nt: TGTGCCAGCAGGACCGGGACGGCCGAAGCTTTCTTT
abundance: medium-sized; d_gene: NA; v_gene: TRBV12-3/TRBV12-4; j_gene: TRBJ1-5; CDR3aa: CASSLTGPQPQHF; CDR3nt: TGTGCCAGCAGTTTAACAGGGCCTCAGCCCCAGCATTTT
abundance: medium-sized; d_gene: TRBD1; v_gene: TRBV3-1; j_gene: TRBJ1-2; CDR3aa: CASSQVRTGEHGYTF; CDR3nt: TGTGCCAGCAGCCAAGTCCGGACAGGGGAACATGGCTACACCTTC
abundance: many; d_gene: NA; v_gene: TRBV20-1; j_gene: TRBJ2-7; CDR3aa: CSARAGRGALGYEQYF; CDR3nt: TGCAGTGCTAGAGCCGGTCGGGGGGCATTGGGCTACGAGCAGTACTTC
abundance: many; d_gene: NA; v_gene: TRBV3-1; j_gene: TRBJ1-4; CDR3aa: CASSPPGTLKLFF; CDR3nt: TGTGCCAGCAGCCCCCCGGGGACCTTAAAACTGTTTTTT
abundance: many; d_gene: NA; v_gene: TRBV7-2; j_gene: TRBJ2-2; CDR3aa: CASSLVPGMGTGELFF; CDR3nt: TGTGCCAGCAGCTTAGTCCCGGGAATGGGCACCGGGGAGCTGTTTTTT
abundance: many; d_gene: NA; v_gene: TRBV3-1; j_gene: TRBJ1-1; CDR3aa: CASEGNTEAFF; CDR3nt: TGTGCCAGTGAAGGTAACACTGAAGCTTTCTTT
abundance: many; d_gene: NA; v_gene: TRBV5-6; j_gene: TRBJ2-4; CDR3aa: CASSFGPGVNIQYF; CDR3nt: TGTGCCAGCAGCTTCGGTCCCGGCGTAAACATTCAGTACTTC
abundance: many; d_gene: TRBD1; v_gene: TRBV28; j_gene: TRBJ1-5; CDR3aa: CASSPGQGGQPQHF; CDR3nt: TGTGCCAGCAGTCCGGGACAGGGGGGTCAGCCCCAGCATTTT
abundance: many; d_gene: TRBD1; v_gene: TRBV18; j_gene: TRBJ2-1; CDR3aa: CASSRDRGLDEQFF; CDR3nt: TGTGCCAGCTCACGTGACAGGGGGCTGGATGAGCAGTTCTTC
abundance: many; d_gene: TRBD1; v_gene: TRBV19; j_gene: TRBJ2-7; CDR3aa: CASSMTGGIYEQYF; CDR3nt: TGTGCCAGTAGTATGACAGGGGGCATCTACGAGCAGTACTTC
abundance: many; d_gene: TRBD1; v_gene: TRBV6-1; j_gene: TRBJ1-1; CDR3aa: CASSAKGARGATEAFF; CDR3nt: TGTGCCAGCAGTGCAAAGGGGGCGAGGGGCGCCACTGAAGCTTTCTTT
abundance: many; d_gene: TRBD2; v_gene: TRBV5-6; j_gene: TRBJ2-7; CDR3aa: CASSLDLAGAHEQYF; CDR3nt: TGTGCCAGCAGCTTGGATCTAGCGGGAGCCCACGAGCAGTACTTC
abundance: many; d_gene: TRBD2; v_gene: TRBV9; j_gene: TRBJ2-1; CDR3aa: CASSVTGTSSYNEQFF; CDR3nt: TGTGCCAGCAGCGTGACCGGGACTAGCTCCTACAATGAGCAGTTCTTC
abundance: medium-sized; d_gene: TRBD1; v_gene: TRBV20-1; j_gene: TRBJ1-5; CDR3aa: CSAPGTGDYQPQHF; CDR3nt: TGCAGTGCCCCCGGGACAGGGGACTATCAGCCCCAGCATTTT
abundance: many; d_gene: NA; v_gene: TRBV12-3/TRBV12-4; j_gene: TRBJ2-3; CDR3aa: CASNKRSTDTQYF; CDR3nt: TGTGCCAGCAACAAAAGAAGCACAGATACGCAGTATTTT
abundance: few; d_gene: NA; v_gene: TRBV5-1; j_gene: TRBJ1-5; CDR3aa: CASSLDPGNQPQHF; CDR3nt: TGCGCCAGCAGCTTGGACCCAGGAAATCAGCCCCAGCATTTT
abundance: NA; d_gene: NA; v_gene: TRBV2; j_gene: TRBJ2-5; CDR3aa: CASSGGWEGATQYF; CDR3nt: TGTGCCAGCAGTGGCGGGTGGGAAGGTGCGACCCAGTACTTC
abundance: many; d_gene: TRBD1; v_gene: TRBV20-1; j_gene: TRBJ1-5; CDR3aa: CSARVSGQVNQPQHF; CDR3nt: TGCAGTGCTAGAGTGTCCGGACAGGTTAATCAGCCCCAGCATTTT
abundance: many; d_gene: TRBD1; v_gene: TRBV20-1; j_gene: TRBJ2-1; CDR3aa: CSARADRAGSYNEQFF; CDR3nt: TGCAGTGCTAGGGCGGACAGGGCGGGCTCCTACAATGAGCAGTTCTTC
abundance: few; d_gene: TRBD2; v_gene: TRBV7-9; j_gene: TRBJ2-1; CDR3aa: CASSLGVAGGNEQFF; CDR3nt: TGTGCCAGCAGCCTCGGGGTAGCGGGAGGGAATGAGCAGTTCTTC
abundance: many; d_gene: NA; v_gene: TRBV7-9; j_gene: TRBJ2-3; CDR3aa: CASRISWTDTQYF; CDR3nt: TGTGCCAGCAGGATAAGCTGGACAGATACGCAGTATTTT
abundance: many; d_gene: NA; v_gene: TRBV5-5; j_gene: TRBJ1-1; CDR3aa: CASIIAPNTEAFF; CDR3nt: TGTGCCAGCATCATTGCCCCGAACACTGAAGCTTTCTTT
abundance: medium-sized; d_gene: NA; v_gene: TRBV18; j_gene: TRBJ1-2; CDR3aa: CASSPREQTFYGYTF; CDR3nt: TGTGCCAGCTCACCACGGGAACAGACCTTCTATGGCTACACCTTC
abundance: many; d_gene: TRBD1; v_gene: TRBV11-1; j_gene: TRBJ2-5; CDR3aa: CASSEHAGTGVIETQYF; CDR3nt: TGTGCCAGCAGCGAGCATGCTGGGACAGGGGTGATAGAGACCCAGTACTTC
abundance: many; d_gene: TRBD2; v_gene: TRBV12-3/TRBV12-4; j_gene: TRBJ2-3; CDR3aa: CASSLSAGGGEQYF; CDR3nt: TGTGCCAGCAGTTTATCGGCGGGTGGGGGGGAGCAGTATTTT
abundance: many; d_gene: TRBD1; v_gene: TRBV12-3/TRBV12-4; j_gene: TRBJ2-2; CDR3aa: CASSLWTGAVNTGELFF; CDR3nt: TGTGCCAGCAGCCTTTGGACAGGGGCAGTGAACACCGGGGAGCTGTTTTTT
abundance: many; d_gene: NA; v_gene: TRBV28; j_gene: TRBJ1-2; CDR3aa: CASTRGSYGYTF; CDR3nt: TGTGCCAGCACCAGAGGATCCTATGGCTACACCTTC
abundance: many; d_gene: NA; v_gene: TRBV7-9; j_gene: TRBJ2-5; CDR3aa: CASSFPGETQYF; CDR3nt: TGTGCCAGCAGCTTCCCCGGGGAGACCCAGTACTTC
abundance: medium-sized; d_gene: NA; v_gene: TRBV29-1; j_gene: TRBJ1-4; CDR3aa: CSVQGSGEKLFF; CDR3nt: TGCAGCGTTCAGGGGAGTGGTGAAAAACTGTTTTTT
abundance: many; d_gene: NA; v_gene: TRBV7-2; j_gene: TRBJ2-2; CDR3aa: CASSPIYTGELFF; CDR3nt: TGTGCCAGCAGCCCCATCTACACCGGGGAGCTGTTTTTT
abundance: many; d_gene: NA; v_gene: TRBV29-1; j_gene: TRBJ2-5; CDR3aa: CSPWARGTQYF; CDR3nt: TGCAGCCCATGGGCGCGAGGGACCCAGTACTTC
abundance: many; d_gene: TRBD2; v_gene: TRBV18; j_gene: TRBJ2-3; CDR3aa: CASSFRTSGGTDTQYF; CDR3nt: TGTGCCAGCTCGTTTAGGACTAGCGGGGGCACAGATACGCAGTATTTT
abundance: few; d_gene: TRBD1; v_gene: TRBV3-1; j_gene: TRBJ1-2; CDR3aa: CASSQRQGGGYTF; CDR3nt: TGTGCCAGCAGCCAAAGACAGGGAGGAGGCTACACCTTC
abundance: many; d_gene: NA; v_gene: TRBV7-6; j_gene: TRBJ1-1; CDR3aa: CASSLATGGGTEAFF; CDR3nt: TGTGCCAGCAGCTTAGCGACGGGAGGGGGCACTGAAGCTTTCTTT
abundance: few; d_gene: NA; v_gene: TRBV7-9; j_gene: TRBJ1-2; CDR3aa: CASSLVGSYGYTF; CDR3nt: TGTGCCAGCAGCTTAGTTGGCAGCTATGGCTACACCTTC
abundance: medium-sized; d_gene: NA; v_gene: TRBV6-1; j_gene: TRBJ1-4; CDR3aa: CASTLRTAENEKLFF; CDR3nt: TGTGCCAGCACCCTACGGACGGCGGAAAATGAAAAACTGTTTTTT
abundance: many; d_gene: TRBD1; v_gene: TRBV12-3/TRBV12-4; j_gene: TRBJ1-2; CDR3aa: CASSFQDRVNYGYTF; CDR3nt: TGTGCCAGCAGTTTCCAGGACAGGGTAAACTATGGCTACACCTTC
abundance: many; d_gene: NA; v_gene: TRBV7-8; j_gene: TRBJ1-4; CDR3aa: CASSLTGKEKLFF; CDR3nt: TGTGCCAGCAGCTTAACAGGGAAGGAAAAACTGTTTTTT
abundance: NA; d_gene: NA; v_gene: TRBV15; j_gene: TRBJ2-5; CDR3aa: CATSRVGRERETQYF; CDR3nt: TGTGCCACCAGCAGGGTCGGCCGGGAGCGGGAGACCCAGTACTTC
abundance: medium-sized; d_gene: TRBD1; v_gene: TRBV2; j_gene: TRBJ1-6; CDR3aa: CASSDRANSPLHF; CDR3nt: TGTGCCAGCTCGGACAGGGCAAATTCACCCCTCCACTTT
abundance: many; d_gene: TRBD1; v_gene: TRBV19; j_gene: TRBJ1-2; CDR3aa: CASSATGGLEGYTF; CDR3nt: TGTGCCAGTTCCGCGACAGGGGGCCTAGAGGGCTACACCTTC
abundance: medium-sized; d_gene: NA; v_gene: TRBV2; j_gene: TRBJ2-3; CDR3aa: CASSVRPSTDTQYF; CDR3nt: TGTGCCAGCAGTGTCCGTCCCAGCACAGATACGCAGTATTTT
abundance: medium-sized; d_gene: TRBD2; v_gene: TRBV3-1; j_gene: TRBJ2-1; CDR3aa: CASSQEELAYNEQFF; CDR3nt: TGTGCCAGCAGCCAAGAGGAACTAGCGTACAATGAGCAGTTCTTC
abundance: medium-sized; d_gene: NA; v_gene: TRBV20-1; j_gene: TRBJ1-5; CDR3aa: CSARDRGNRNQPQHF; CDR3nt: TGCAGTGCTAGAGATCGCGGGAATCGCAATCAGCCCCAGCATTTT
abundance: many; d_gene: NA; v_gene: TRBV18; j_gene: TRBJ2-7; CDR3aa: CASSSGSHEQYF; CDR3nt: TGTGCCAGCTCATCCGGCAGTCACGAGCAGTACTTC